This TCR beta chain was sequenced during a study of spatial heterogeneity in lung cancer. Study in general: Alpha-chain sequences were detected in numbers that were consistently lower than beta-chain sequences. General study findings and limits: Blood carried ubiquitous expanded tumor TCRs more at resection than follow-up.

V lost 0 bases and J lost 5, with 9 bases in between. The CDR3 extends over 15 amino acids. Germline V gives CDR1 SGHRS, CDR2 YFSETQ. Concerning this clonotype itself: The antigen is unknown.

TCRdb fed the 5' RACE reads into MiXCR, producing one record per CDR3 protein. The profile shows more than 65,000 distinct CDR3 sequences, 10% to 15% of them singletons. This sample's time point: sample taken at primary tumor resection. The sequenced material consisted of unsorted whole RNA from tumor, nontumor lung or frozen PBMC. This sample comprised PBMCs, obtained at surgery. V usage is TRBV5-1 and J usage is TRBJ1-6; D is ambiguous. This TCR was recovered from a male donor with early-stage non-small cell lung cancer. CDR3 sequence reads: CASSLVEVNNSPLHF. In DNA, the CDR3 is TGCGCCAGCAGCTTGGTGGAAGTAAATAATTCACCCCTCCACTTT.